This T cell receptor beta chain was retrieved from a study of blood T cell repertoires in COVID-19. About the research overall: The cDNA or gDNA used as material had been derived from T cells, B-cell-depleted T cells, or PBMCs.

Using immunoSEQ multiplex PCR, the repertoire was profiled, and TCRdb retains in-frame clones only, with some absent. The sample lists about 230,000 clones, around 84% occurring once. The sequenced material came from peripheral blood. The TCR sequence derives from a woman in her thirties or forties who had recovered from COVID-19.

Here the CDR3 DNA reads TGTGCCACCGGGACAGGGGGTTTTACCGAAACCAATGAGCAGTTCTTC. Its translation: CATGTGGFTETNEQFF. The V call is TRBV7-9, the J call TRBJ2-1; 11 nucleotides agree with TRBD1. With 10 bases clipped from V and 6 bases from J, the junction kept 14 bases outside the gene matches. Germline-derived CDR1 and CDR2 are SEHNR and FQNEAQ (reference sequence). This CDR3 has 16 amino acids.